This entry describes one T cell receptor (beta chain). What it binds is not known. The data were obtained in a study of PD-1 blockade in classical Hodgkin lymphoma. Across the study: Patients got intravenous nivolumab 3 mg/kg every 2 weeks.

Assay used: immunoSEQ multiplex PCR; TCRdb lists only in-frame clones, some missing. The top ten clones hold 3% to 4% of a sample with tens of thousands of clones, 75% to 90% of them seen once. Specified time point: cycle 4 day 1 (C4D1), after more than 5 weeks of nivolumab. Brentuximab vedotin exposure varied, and every patient relapsed after autologous stem cell transplantation. By magnetic negative selection, CD4+ T cells were purified from thawed PBMCs. Best response was recorded as complete response, partial response or progressive disease. Regarding the study as a whole: Complete responders entered with baseline diversity on par with newly diagnosed patients, the results showed. Differences between repertoires have undefined causes, possibly disease activity or prior therapy.

V gave up 6 bases and J gave up 0 bases, with 15 bases separating them. This CDR3 has 15 amino acids. Germline CDR1 is MNHEY and CDR2 is SVGAGI. This TCR derives from a human donor with classical Hodgkin lymphoma. The gene calls are TRBV6-5 and TRBJ2-7, with D perhaps TRBD1 or TRBD2 (5 bases each). The sequencing here drew on CD4+ T cells from blood, taken before the fourth cycle of nivolumab. CDR3 in DNA: TGTGCCAGCAGGTACAGACAGCGGTCCTCCTACGAGCAGTACTTC. Translated: CASRYRQRSSYEQYF.